Reported below is one T cell receptor beta chain. This record comes from a study of cytomegalovirus exposure and HLA in healthy donors. The PCR was carried out with 60 Vbeta primers and 13 Jbeta primers. The repertoire was sequenced with immunoSEQ multiplex PCR; TCRdb's copy has only in-frame clones and lacks some. The table records tens of thousands of clones, over 70% of them present only once. The sequencing sample was made of PBMCs. This TCR derives from a woman aged 35 to 49 in good health and CMV-seropositive.

CDR3 nucleotide sequence: TGTGCCAGCAGCTCTCTAAATCAGCCCCAGCATTTT. Translation: CASSSLNQPQHF. This rearrangement joins TRBV7-2 to TRBJ1-5; no reliable D call. The CDR3 covers 12 residues. Germline V gives CDR1 SGHTA, CDR2 FQGNSA. Trimming took off 4 bases at V and 4 bases at J, with 5 bases between the two ends.